The subject of this entry is one T cell receptor (beta chain). This CDR3 region has 13 residues. Trimming pared 0 bases from V and 10 bases from J, leaving 8 bases between. CDR1 SGHRS and CDR2 YFSETQ come from the germline V gene. This record belongs to a study of control samples from healthy donors and cancer patients. Clones were sequenced by immunoSEQ multiplex PCR, and TCRdb holds only the in-frame ones, with some missing. This table holds about 52,000 clones, 85% to 95% found once. This receptor was obtained from a man aged 25-40 years in good health. This chain joins TRBV5-1 and TRBJ1-6; D is unresolved. Specimen: blood. The CDR3 loop reads CASSLGLKSPLHF. The CDR3 DNA follows: TGCGCCAGCAGCTTGGGGTTAAAATCACCCCTCCACTTT. The full variable domain, completed using reference TRBV5-1 and TRBJ1-6, is KAGVTQTPRYLIKTRGQQVTLSCSPISGHRSVSWYQQTPGQGLQFLFEYFSETQRNKGNFPGRFSGRQFSNSRSEMNVSTLELGDSALYLCASSLGLKSPLHFGNGTRLTVT.